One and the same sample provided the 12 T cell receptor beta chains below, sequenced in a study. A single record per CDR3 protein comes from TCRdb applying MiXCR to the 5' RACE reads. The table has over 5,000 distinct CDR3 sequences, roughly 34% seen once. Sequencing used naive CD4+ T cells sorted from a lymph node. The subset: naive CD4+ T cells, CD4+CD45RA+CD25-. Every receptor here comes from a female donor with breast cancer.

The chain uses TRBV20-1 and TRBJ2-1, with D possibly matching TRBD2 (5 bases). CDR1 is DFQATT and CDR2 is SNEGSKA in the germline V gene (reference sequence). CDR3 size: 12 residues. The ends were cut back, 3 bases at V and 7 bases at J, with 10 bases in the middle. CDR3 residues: CSASGLANEQFF. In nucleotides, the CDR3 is TGCAGTGCTAGTGGCCTAGCTAATGAGCAGTTCTTC.

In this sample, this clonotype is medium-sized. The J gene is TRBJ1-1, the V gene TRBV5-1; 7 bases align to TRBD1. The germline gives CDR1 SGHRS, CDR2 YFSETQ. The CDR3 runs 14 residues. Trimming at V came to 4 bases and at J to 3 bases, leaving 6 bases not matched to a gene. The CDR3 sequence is CASSNSGQHTEAFF. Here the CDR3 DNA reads TGCGCCAGCAGCAACTCGGGACAGCACACTGAAGCTTTCTTT.

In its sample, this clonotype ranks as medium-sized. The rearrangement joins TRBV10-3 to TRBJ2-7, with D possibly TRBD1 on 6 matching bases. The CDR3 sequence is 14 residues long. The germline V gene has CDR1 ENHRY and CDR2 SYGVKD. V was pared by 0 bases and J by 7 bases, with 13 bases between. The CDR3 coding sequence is TGTGCCATCAGTGAGTCCGGACAGTCTAGTGAGCAGTACTTC. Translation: CAISESGQSSEQYF.

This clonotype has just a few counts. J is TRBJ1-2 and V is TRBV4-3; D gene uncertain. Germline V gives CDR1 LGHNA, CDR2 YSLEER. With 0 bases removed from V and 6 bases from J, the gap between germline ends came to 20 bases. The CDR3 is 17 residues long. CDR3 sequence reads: CASSQDYSNGGTHGYTF. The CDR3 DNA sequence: TGCGCCAGCAGCCAAGATTATTCGAACGGAGGAACACATGGCTACACCTTC.

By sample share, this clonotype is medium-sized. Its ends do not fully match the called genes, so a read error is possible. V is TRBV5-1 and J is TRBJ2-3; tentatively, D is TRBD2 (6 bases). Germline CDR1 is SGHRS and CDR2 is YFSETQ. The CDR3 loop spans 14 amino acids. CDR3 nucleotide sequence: TGCGCCAGCAGTTTGGGGGAGGAGACAGATACGCAGTATTTT. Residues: CASSLGEETDTQYF.

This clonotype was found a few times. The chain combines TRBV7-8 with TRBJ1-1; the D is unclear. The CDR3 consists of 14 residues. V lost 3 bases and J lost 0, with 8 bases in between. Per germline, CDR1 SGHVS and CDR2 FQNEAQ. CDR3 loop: CASSFTTMNTEAFF. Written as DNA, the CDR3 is TGTGCCAGCAGCTTCACGACAATGAACACTGAAGCTTTCTTT.

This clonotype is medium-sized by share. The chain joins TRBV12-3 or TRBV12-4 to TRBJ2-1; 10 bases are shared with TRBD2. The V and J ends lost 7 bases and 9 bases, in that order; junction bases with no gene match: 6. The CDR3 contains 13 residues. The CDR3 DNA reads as TGTGCCAGCATCCCTAGCGGGAGAAGTGAGCAGTTCTTC. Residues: CASIPSGRSEQFF.

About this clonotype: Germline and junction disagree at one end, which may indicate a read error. CDR3 nucleotides: TGTGCCGGCAGCTTAGGGCAGGGCCGCGAAGATCAGCCCCAGCATTTT. It translates to CAGSLGQGREDQPQHF. The chain employs TRBV7-2 and TRBJ1-5; D possibly corresponds to TRBD1 (5 bases). The CDR3 totals 16 residues. Germline V gene data show CDR1 as SGHTA and CDR2 as FQGNSA.

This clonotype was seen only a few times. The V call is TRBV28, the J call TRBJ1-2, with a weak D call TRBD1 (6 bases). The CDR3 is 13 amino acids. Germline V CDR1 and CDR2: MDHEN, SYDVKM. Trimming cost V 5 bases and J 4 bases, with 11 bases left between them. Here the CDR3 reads CASSLRGGYGYTF. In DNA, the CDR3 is TGTGCCAGCAGTCTCAGAGGGGGCTATGGCTACACCTTC.

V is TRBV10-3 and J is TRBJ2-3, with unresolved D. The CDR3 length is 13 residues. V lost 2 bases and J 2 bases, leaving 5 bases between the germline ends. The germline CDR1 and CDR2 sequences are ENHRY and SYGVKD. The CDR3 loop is CAISELSTDTQYF. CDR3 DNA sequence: TGTGCCATCAGTGAGCTTTCCACAGATACGCAGTATTTT.

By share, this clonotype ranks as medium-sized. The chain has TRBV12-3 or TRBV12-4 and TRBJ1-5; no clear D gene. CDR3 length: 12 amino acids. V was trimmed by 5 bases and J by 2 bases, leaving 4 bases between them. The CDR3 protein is CASSTRNQPQHF. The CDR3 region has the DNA TGTGCCAGCAGTACCCGCAATCAGCCCCAGCATTTT.

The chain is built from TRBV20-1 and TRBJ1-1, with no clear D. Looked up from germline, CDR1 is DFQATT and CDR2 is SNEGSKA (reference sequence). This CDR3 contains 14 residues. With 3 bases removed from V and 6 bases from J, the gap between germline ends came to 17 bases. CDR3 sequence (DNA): TGCAGTGCTAGCCTCATACGGGCTGGTGCTGAAGCTTTCTTT. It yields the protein CSASLIRAGAEAFF.